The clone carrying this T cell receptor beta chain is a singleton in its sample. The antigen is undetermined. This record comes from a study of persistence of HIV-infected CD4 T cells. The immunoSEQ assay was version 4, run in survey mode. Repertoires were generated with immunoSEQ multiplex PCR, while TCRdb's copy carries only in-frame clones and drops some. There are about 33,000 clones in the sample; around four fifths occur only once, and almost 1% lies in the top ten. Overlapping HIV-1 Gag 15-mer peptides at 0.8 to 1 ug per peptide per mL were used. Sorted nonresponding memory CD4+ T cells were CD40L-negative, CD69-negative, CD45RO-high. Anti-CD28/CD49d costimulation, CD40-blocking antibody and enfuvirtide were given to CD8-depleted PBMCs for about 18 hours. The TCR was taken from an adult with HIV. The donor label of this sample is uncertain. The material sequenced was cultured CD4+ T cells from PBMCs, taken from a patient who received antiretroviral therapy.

This chain's CDR3 is CASSLRQGIGGNQPQHF. DNA for the CDR3: TGTGCCAGCAGCTTGCGACAGGGAATAGGTGGCAATCAGCCCCAGCATTTT. The chain has TRBV5-5 and TRBJ1-5; 7 bases are shared with TRBD1. The germline CDR1 and CDR2 sequences are SGHKS and YYEKEE (reference sequence). Trimming took 1 base from V and 2 from J; bases not matched to a gene: 9. This CDR3 comprises 17 residues. Looking up the rest from reference TRBV5-5 and TRBJ1-5 gives the full variable domain: DAGVTQSPTHLIKTRGQQVTLRCSPISGHKSVSWYQQVLGQGPQFIFQYYEKEERGRGNFPDRFSARQFPNYSSELNVNALLLGDSALYLCASSLRQGIGGNQPQHFGDGTRLSIL.